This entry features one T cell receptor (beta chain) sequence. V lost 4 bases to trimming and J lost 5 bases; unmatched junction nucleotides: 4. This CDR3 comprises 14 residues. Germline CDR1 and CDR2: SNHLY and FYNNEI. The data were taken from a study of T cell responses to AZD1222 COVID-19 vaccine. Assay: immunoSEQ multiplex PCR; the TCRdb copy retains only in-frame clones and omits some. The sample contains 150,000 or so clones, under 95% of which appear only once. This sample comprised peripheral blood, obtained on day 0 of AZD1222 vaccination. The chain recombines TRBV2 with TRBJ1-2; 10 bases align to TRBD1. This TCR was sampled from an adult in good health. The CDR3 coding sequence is TGTGCCAGCAGTGGACAGGGGGCAAGGTATGGCTACACCTTC. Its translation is CASSGQGARYGYTF.